One sample yielded the 2 T cell receptor beta chains listed below, sequenced in a study of T cell responses to AZD1222 COVID-19 vaccine. This table comes from immunoSEQ multiplex PCR, and its TCRdb copy is limited to in-frame clones, with some not included. Of roughly 200,000 clones in the sample, roughly 92% were seen once. The sequencing here drew on peripheral blood, taken on day 0 of AZD1222 vaccination. These receptors came from an adult in good health.

This chain connects TRBV29-1 to TRBJ1-2; D is ambiguous. The CDR3 loop spans 13 amino acids. The germline V gene has CDR1 SQVTM and CDR2 ANQGSEA. V dropped 1 base and J dropped 5 bases, with 11 bases sitting between them. The CDR3 sequence: CSVEVSQLYGYTF. The CDR3 DNA follows: TGCAGCGTTGAAGTTTCGCAGCTATATGGCTACACCTTC.

In its sample, this clone ranks as medium-sized. This chain connects TRBV7-9 to TRBJ1-5; D remains ambiguous. The CDR3 has 12 residues. Trimming removed 1 base at V and 7 bases at J, with 5 bases between. Germline CDR1 SEHNR, CDR2 FQNEAQ (reference sequence). The CDR3 sequence is CASSLGTQPQHF. The DNA for the CDR3 is TGTGCCAGCAGCTTAGGTACCCAGCCCCAGCATTTT.